The 16 T cell receptor beta chains presented below share a single source sample, sequenced in a study of shared clonotypes between healthy human individuals. Here immunoSEQ multiplex PCR was the method, and the copy in TCRdb shows in-frame clones only, minus some. This sample has roughly 500,000 clones, with around 74% found just once. The sequenced sample consisted of PBMCs. These receptors were obtained from a woman between 40 and 50 years old in good health. Some clones in this sample may be carry-over from other donors' samples.

The chain has TRBV7-9 and TRBJ2-3; TRBD2 matches at 14 bases. The CDR3 spans 16 residues. The junction had 5 bases not matched to a gene; V was cut back by 8 bases and J by 1 base. The germline CDR1 and CDR2 sequences are SEHNR and FQNEAQ (reference sequence). The CDR3: CASGTSGRGGTDTQYF. The CDR3 nucleotides are TGTGCCAGCGGGACTAGCGGGAGAGGGGGCACAGATACGCAGTATTTT.

This chain connects TRBV19 to TRBJ1-2, with D tentatively TRBD1 (6 bases). The CDR3 totals 16 residues. CDR1 is LNHDA and CDR2 is SQIVND in the germline V gene (reference sequence). Between the trimmed V and J ends, which lost 3 bases and 6 bases, there was a span of 20 bases. In DNA form, the CDR3 reads TGTGCCAGTAGTATGGTTGCAGGGGAGGCGTTCAATGGCTACACCTTC. Residues: CASSMVAGEAFNGYTF.

CDR3 protein: CASSLLAGGRGEQFF. CDR3 in DNA: TGTGCCAGCAGCTTACTAGCGGGAGGCCGCGGTGAGCAGTTCTTC. The rearrangement links TRBV11-3 to TRBJ2-1; 11 bases map to TRBD2. The CDR3 extends over 15 amino acids. The ends lost 2 bases at V and 9 bases at J; junction bases unmatched: 6. From germline, CDR1 is SGHNT and CDR2 YENEEA.

The chain combines TRBV27 with TRBJ2-1, with TRBD2 identical over 11 bases. Germline V gene lookup returns CDR1 MNHEY and CDR2 SMNVEV (reference sequence). Germline trimming cut 6 bases from V and 9 bases from J; bases unmatched to any gene: 10. The CDR3 sequence is 15 residues long. The CDR3 is CASRTLAGGDGEQFF. DNA of the CDR3: TGTGCCAGCAGAACCTTAGCGGGAGGGGACGGTGAGCAGTTCTTC.

This chain uses TRBV5-1 with TRBJ1-1, with 12 bases fitting TRBD1. This CDR3 has 18 residues. V was pared by 2 bases and J by 0 bases, with 8 bases of the junction left unmatched. The germline V gene encodes CDR1 SGHRS and CDR2 YFSETQ. The CDR3 bases are TGCGCCAGCAGCTTTGCTCCGGGACAGGGGGCTATGAACACTGAAGCTTTCTTT. This codes for CASSFAPGQGAMNTEAFF.

This clone has a handful of counts. The chain combines TRBV10-2 with TRBJ1-1, with D possibly being TRBD1 (6 bases). Germline V lookup: CDR1 WSHSY, CDR2 SAAADI. The V end was cut by 4 bases, the J end by 1 base, with 7 bases between. There are 13 residues in the CDR3. This chain's CDR3 is CASSGGPNTEAFF. The CDR3 DNA reads TGCGCCAGCAGTGGGGGGCCGAACACTGAAGCTTTCTTT.

This chain joins TRBV5-1 and TRBJ2-5, with unresolved D. Trimming cost V 1 base and J 2 bases, with 9 bases left between them. CDR1 is SGHRS, CDR2 YFSETQ, per germline. The CDR3 contains 14 residues. The CDR3 is CASSLIGEQETQYF. CDR3 DNA sequence: TGCGCCAGCAGCTTGATTGGGGAACAAGAGACCCAGTACTTC.

The chain combines TRBV18 with TRBJ1-3; no clear D. V was pared by 3 bases and J by 0 bases, with 6 bases between. CDR1 is KGHSH and CDR2 is LQKENI in the germline V gene. This CDR3 region has 14 residues. The CDR3 is CASSPPNSGNTIYF. CDR3 coding DNA: TGTGCCAGCTCACCGCCAAACTCTGGAAACACCATATATTTT.

The chain recombines TRBV30 with TRBJ1-6, with D perhaps TRBD1 (5 bases). Trimming left V 2 bases short and J 3 bases short, with 14 bases between. Germline CDR1 and CDR2: GTSNPN and SVGIG (reference sequence). The CDR3 spans 16 residues. The CDR3 loop reads CAWSPLDSFYNSPLHF. The CDR3 DNA reads TGTGCCTGGAGTCCTCTAGACAGCTTCTATAATTCACCCCTCCACTTT.

The chain is built from TRBV6-6 and TRBJ2-2, with D perhaps assigned TRBD1 or TRBD2 (5 bases each). In germline, CDR1 is MNHNY, CDR2 SVGAGI (reference sequence). Trimming stripped 5 bases from V and 3 bases from J, with 10 bases between. The CDR3 is 14 amino acids. CDR3 bases: TGTGCCAGCAGTCTTTTGGGGGACACCGGGGAGCTGTTTTTT. Amino acids: CASSLLGDTGELFF.

The chain recombines TRBV28 with TRBJ1-2, with 8 nucleotides matching TRBD1. This CDR3 contains 16 residues. J lost 7 bases, V lost 2 bases, and 12 bases had no gene match. Germline-derived CDR1 and CDR2 are MDHEN and SYDVKM. CDR3 loop: CASSLGGSRGRIGYTF. The CDR3 nucleotides are TGTGCCAGCAGTTTAGGGGGTTCCAGGGGGCGGATTGGCTACACCTTC.

The rearrangement uses TRBV4-2 and TRBJ2-2, with TRBD1 identical over 8 bases. V trimming: 2 bases; J trimming: 6 bases; junction bases outside the gene matches: 14. The CDR3 consists of 18 residues. Germline assignment: CDR1 LGHNA and CDR2 YNFKEQ. CDR3: CASSQKHTGQGSAGELFF. CDR3 nucleotides: TGTGCCAGCAGCCAAAAACACACAGGACAGGGATCAGCCGGGGAGCTGTTTTTT.

V gene TRBV9 combines with J gene TRBJ2-5; D unclear. The tail of the sequence fits TRBJ2-7 better, so the J call may be wrong. Germline V lookup: CDR1 SGDLS, CDR2 YYNGEE. The CDR3 sequence is 15 residues long. The CDR3 sequence: CASSVGGGPPYEQYF. Here the CDR3 DNA reads TGTGCCAGCAGCGTAGGTGGCGGACCCCCCTACGAGCAGTACTTC.

This clone has a handful of counts. The chain carries TRBV9 and TRBJ2-3, with D hard to call. Germline loops: CDR1 SGDLS, CDR2 YYNGEE. The CDR3 loop spans 15 amino acids. Trimming took off 2 bases at V and 4 bases at J, with 14 bases between the two ends. CDR3 bases: TGTGCCAGCAGCGTTTTAGCTCGATTTCCAGATACGCAGTATTTT. It specifies CASSVLARFPDTQYF.

This clone was counted a single time. J is TRBJ2-3 and V is TRBV6-1; the D is unclear. V was shortened by 1 base and J by 3 bases, with 8 bases between the two germline ends. The CDR3 is made up of 14 amino acids. Per germline, CDR1 MNHNS and CDR2 SASEGT. The CDR3 spells CASSEVTVTDTQYF. The CDR3 DNA is TGTGCCAGCAGTGAAGTGACGGTGACAGATACGCAGTATTTT.

This clone was seen only once. The chain is built from TRBV7-9 and TRBJ2-5, with D perhaps assigned TRBD1 or TRBD2 (5 bases each). The CDR3 extends over 13 amino acids. Germline-derived CDR1 and CDR2 are SEHNR and FQNEAQ (reference sequence). The V end was cut by 7 bases, the J end by 4 bases, with 13 bases between. CDR3 amino acids: CASTPGPRETQYF. DNA of the CDR3: TGTGCCAGCACCCCGGGGCCACGAGAGACCCAGTACTTC.